One and the same sample provided the 9 T cell receptor beta chains below, sequenced in a study of glioma-infiltrating T cells after dendritic cell vaccination. TCRdb's table, derived via immunoSEQ multiplex PCR, lists solely in-frame clones and lacks some. Among approximately 85,000 clones listed, about 85% were seen once. Time point here: after dendritic cell vaccination, including at tumor progression/relapse. This sample comprised blood, obtained after dendritic cell vaccination. The receptors derive from a human donor with glioblastoma.

In DNA form, the CDR3 reads TGTGCCAGCAGTAGCAGGGCGGGACCCAATGAGCAGTTCTTC. Encoded protein: CASSSRAGPNEQFF. The chain carries TRBV6-5 and TRBJ2-1; D may be TRBD2 (6 bases). Germline V gene data show CDR1 as MNHEY and CDR2 as SVGAGI. V gave up 5 bases and J gave up 6 bases, with 14 bases separating them. CDR3 length: 14 amino acids.

V and J are TRBV27 and TRBJ1-5; maybe TRBD1 (5 bases). The germline V gene has CDR1 MNHEY and CDR2 SMNVEV (reference sequence). With 8 bases removed from V and 7 bases from J, the gap between germline ends came to 24 bases. This CDR3 has 16 amino acids. CDR3 DNA sequence: TGTGCCAGCGGATTTCTCAGACCAGGGATGGGACAGCCCCAGCATTTT. Protein sequence: CASGFLRPGMGQPQHF.

V usage is TRBV7-9 and J usage is TRBJ1-4, with D possibly being TRBD1 (5 bases). Germline CDR1 SEHNR, CDR2 FQNEAQ (reference sequence). V dropped 3 bases and J dropped 6 bases, with 17 bases sitting between them. CDR3 length: 16 residues. The CDR3 is CASSFSAGRGDEKLFF. For the CDR3, the DNA is TGTGCCAGCAGCTTCTCCGCGGGACGAGGGGATGAAAAACTGTTTTTT. The variable domain in full, completed from reference TRBV7-9 and TRBJ1-4, reads DTGVSQNPRHKITKRGQNVTFRCDPISEHNRLYWYRQTLGQGPEFLTYFQNEAQLEKSRLLSDRFSAERPKGSFSTLEIQRTEQGDSAMYLCASSFSAGRGDEKLFFGSGTQLSVL.

The CDR3 loop is CASSFAGYGSYEQYF. As DNA, the CDR3 is TGTGCCAGCAGTTTTGCGGGGTATGGCTCCTACGAGCAGTACTTC. The chain has TRBV28 and TRBJ2-7; perhaps TRBD2 as D (6 bases). The CDR3 runs to 15 residues. V was shortened by 3 bases and J by 0 bases, with 12 bases between the two germline ends. Per germline, CDR1 MDHEN and CDR2 SYDVKM.

The DNA of the CDR3 is TGTGCCAGCAGTACCAGACTAGGAAACTACGAGCAGTACTTC. Translated: CASSTRLGNYEQYF. The V and J genes are TRBV27 and TRBJ2-7, with a possible D match to TRBD2 (6 bases). CDR3 length: 14 amino acids. The germline gives CDR1 MNHEY, CDR2 SMNVEV (reference sequence). V was pared by 5 bases and J by 3 bases, with 14 bases between.

The rearrangement uses TRBV13 and TRBJ2-1, with 10 nucleotides matching TRBD1. V was clipped by 3 bases and J by 2 bases; unmatched bases: 4. This CDR3 is 16 amino acids long. Germline values: CDR1 PRHDT, CDR2 FYEKMQ (reference sequence). The CDR3 sequence: CASSFPGQGAYNEQFF. As DNA, the CDR3 is TGTGCCAGCAGCTTTCCCGGACAGGGGGCCTACAATGAGCAGTTCTTC.

This chain joins TRBV6-5 and TRBJ2-1; D not certain. The CDR3 extends over 15 amino acids. V lost 7 bases and J 2 bases, leaving 15 bases between the germline ends. The germline V gene has CDR1 MNHEY and CDR2 SVGAGI. CDR3: CASTRRLGAYNEQFF. The CDR3 nucleotides read TGTGCCAGCACCCGAAGGTTGGGCGCCTACAATGAGCAGTTCTTC.

This clone was seen only once. This rearrangement joins TRBV7-3 to TRBJ2-1; the match to TRBD2 covers 8 bases. V was pared by 3 bases and J by 7 bases, with 11 bases of the junction left unmatched. The CDR3 extends over 16 amino acids. Germline assignment: CDR1 SGHTA and CDR2 FQGTGA. The CDR3 is CASSLNGGAPGNEQFF. The DNA of the CDR3 is TGTGCCAGCAGCTTGAACGGGGGGGCCCCGGGAAATGAGCAGTTCTTC.

The genes are TRBV9 and TRBJ2-1; possible D gene TRBD1, 6 bases. The CDR3 spans 15 residues. Trimming pared 0 bases from V and 0 bases from J, leaving 7 bases between. Germline CDR1 and CDR2: SGDLS and YYNGEE. CDR3 loop: CASSVGTVSYNEQFF. The CDR3 region has the DNA TGTGCCAGCAGCGTAGGGACAGTCTCCTACAATGAGCAGTTCTTC.